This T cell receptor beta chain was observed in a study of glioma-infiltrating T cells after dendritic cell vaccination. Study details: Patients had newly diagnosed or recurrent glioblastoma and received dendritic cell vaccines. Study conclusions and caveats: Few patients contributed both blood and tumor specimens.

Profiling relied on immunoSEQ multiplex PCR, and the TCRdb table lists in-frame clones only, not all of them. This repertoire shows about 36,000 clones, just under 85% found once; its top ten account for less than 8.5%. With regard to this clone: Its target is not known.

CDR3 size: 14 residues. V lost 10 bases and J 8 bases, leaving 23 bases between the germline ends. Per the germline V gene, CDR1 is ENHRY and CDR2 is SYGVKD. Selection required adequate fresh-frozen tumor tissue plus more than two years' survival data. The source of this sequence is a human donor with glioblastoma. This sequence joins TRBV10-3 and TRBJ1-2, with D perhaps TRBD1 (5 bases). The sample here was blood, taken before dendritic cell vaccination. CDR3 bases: TGTGCCACCGCGGGGGGGACGGAGGGTGGAGGCTACACCTTC. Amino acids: CATAGGTEGGGYTF.